This TCR beta chain was profiled in a study of cytomegalovirus exposure and HLA in healthy donors. Points from the study as a whole: A likely sequencing artifact accounted for one observed cluster of highly shared sequence variants.

Primers for the PCR totalled 60 Vbeta and 13 Jbeta. Measured with immunoSEQ multiplex PCR; TCRdb has only the in-frame clones, and not every one. The sample holds more than 200,000 clones, roughly 80% seen once. Turning to this clone: The target antigen is unknown.

What was sequenced was PBMCs. This receptor was obtained from a man between 35 and 55 years old in good health and CMV-seropositive.

CDR3 residues: CATRGWVGGVTDTQYF. As DNA, the CDR3 is TGTGCCACCAGGGGATGGGTAGGGGGAGTCACAGATACGCAGTATTTT. This chain joins TRBV15 and TRBJ2-3, with D maybe TRBD1 (6 bases). Trimming took 6 bases from V and 2 from J, leaving 18 bases between them. The germline V gene encodes CDR1 LNHNV and CDR2 YYDKDF (reference sequence). The length of the CDR3 is 16 residues.